This record looks at one TCR beta chain sequence and its context. Generated by immunoSEQ multiplex PCR, the TCRdb table keeps only in-frame clones and is missing some. The repertoire holds 700,000 or so clones, with 75% to 90% as singletons. These data belong to a study of shared T cell receptors in the human thymus. These data also featured in a second study, about human thymus T cells. That work states: Finnish infants who were healthy and having corrective surgery for congenital heart defects made up the donors. Thymus tissue was removed during corrective cardiac surgery.

The TCR originated in a girl under three years old with a congenital heart defect. Sequencing was carried out using thymocytes.

For the CDR3, the DNA is TGCGCCAGCAGCTTAGGGGTTTCACAGACTAATGAAAAACTGTTTTTT. Its translation is CASSLGVSQTNEKLFF. The rearrangement uses TRBV5-1 and TRBJ1-4; perhaps TRBD1 as D (5 bases). V was cut by 2 bases and J by 2 bases, with 13 bases left in between. Germline V gives CDR1 SGHRS, CDR2 YFSETQ. The CDR3 totals 16 residues.